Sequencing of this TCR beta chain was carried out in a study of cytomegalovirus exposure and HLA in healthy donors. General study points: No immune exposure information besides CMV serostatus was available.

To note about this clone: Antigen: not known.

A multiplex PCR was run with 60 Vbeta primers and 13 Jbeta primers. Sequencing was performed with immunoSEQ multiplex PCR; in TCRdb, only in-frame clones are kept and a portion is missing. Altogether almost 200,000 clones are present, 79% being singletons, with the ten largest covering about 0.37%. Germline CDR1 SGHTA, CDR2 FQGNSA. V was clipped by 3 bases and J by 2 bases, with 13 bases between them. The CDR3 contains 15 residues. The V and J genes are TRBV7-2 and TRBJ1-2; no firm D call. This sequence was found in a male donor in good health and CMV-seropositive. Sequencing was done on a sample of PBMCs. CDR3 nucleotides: TGTGCCAGCAGCTTGATGAGGGAGAGCAACTATGGCTACACCTTC. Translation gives CASSLMRESNYGYTF.